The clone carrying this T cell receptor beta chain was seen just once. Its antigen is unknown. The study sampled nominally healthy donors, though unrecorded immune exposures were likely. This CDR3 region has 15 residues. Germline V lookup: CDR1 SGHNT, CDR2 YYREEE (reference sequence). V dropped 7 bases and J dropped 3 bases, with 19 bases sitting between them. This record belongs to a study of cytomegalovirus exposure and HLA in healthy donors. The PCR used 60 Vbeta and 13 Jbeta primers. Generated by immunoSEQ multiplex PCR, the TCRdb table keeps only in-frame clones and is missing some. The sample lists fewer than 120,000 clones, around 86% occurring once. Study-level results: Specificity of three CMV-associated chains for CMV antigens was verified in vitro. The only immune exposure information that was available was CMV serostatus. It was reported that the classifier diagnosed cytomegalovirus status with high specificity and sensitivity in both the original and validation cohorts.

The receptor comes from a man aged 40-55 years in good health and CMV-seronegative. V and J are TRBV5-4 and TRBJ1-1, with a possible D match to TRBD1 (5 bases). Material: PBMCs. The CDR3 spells CASLTGGEEDTEAFF. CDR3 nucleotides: TGTGCCAGCCTCACCGGGGGAGAGGAAGACACTGAAGCTTTCTTT.